This T cell receptor beta chain was profiled in a study of T-cell reconstitution after alpha-beta-depleted transplantation in children (dated by TCRdb to 2016 to 2018). Turning to the overall study: Using TCR repertoire profiling, the study followed T-cell immune reconstitution in a quantitative way in children after TCRalphabeta/CD19-depleted allogeneic hematopoietic cell transplantation.

The library came from PCR. This sample was sequenced with an Illumina HiSeq 2500. To normalize quantification of the TCRbeta repertoire, the TCR libraries were built with molecular barcoding that relied on unique molecular identifiers. Starting from the raw public reads, TCRdb applied fastp trimming at Q25, assembled clones with MiXCR and retained in-frame beta chains. Rows with a matching CDR3 protein are joined into one entry that keeps the most common DNA and genes. For this sample there are around 200,000 distinct CDR3 sequences; roughly 9% appear just once. The leading ten clones occupy about 6.2% of the sample. For this clonotype: Its antigen specificity is not known. No much larger clone exists at a distance of one base, and base qualities are not known.

V is reduced by 5 bases and J by 2 bases, leaving a spacing of 8 bases between them. Its CDR3 holds 13 amino acids, cysteine through phenylalanine. The only DNA kept is the CDR3, 39 bases in frame from the first base. From the germline V gene, CDR1 is KGHSH and CDR2 is LQKENI. Rearrangement joined TRBV18 to TRBJ2-3, with no D gene named confidently. The TCR comes from a human donor who donated a stem cell graft to a child with acute lymphoblastic leukemia. Material: PBMCs from the stem cell graft donor, obtained from the stem cell graft. The DNA reads as follows: TGTGCCAGCTCAGAAGCACCCACAGATACGCAGTATTTT. It is translated as CASSEAPTDTQYF.